The source of this T cell receptor beta chain is a study of T-cell memory formation after mild COVID-19. Study-wide background: There were largely donor-specific TCR clusters. Study findings and constraints: CM and EM subsets held most contracting CD4+ clones; EMRA held CD8+ ones. Cross-reactive memory appears to have joined, as suggested by some responding clones showing up in pre-infection memory.

With constant-segment primers, 5'RACE yielded cDNA libraries of TCR alpha and TCR beta that carried sample barcodes and UMIs. Via MiXCR, TCRdb re-called the 5' RACE reads, giving one row per CDR3 protein. The top ten hold about 32% of the sample, which has 34,000 or so distinct CDR3 sequences, about 7.7% seen once. Turning to this clonotype: Its antigen remains unknown.

The CDR3 contains 18 residues. The germline gives CDR1 SGHVS, CDR2 FQNEAQ. V shed 1 base and J 2 bases; nucleotides not matched to a gene: 9. The chain has TRBV7-8 and TRBJ2-3; TRBD2 matches at 10 bases. The origin of this receptor is a man aged 18 to 30 who had mild COVID-19 (a few samples of this study predate the infection). Cell type and time point are not known. Source material: PBMCs or a T cell subset sorted from them (not recorded which). This chain's CDR3 is CASSLGLAGGRLTDTQYF. CDR3 sequence (DNA): TGTGCCAGCAGCTTAGGGTTAGCGGGGGGCCGGCTCACAGATACGCAGTATTTT. Looking up the rest from reference TRBV7-8 and TRBJ2-3 gives the full variable domain: GAGVSQSPRYKVAKRGQDVALRCDPISGHVSLFWYQQALGQGPEFLTYFQNEAQLDKSGLPSDRFFAERPEGSVSTLKIQRTQQEDSAVYLCASSLGLAGGRLTDTQYFGPGTRLTVL.